This TCR beta chain was sequenced during a study of CD8+CD57+ T cells in acquired aplastic anemia. As for the study in general: Around 3.2 ug was the average amount of DNA from sorted CD4+ and CD8+ cells. Average CD4+ read depth in healthy donors was 9.5 million to 13 million reads.

Researchers used genomic DNA as the template to profile TCR beta VDJ and CDR3. In TCRdb, the reads were re-called with MiXCR into one record per CDR3 protein. The sample holds around 200,000 distinct CDR3 sequences, roughly 56% seen once. This clonotype was counted ten times or more. No antigen is known for it. General study findings and limits: Patients and controls shared 25 to 30 CD8+ CDR3 sequences. No significant patient-versus-control difference appeared in CD8+ Simpson's diversity.

V gave up 4 bases and J gave up 4 bases, with 15 bases separating them. Germline V lookup: CDR1 SGHDT, CDR2 YYEEEE. This CDR3 region has 15 residues. The rearrangement joins TRBV5-6 to TRBJ2-1; D gene uncertain. The TCR sequence derives from a human donor in good health, serving as a control. Material for sequencing was sorted CD4+, CD8+, or CD8+CD57+ T cells (not recorded which) from PBMCs. CDR3 loop: CASSTNPQVYNEQFF. CDR3 nucleotides: TGTGCCAGCAGCACAAACCCGCAGGTTTACAATGAGCAGTTCTTC.